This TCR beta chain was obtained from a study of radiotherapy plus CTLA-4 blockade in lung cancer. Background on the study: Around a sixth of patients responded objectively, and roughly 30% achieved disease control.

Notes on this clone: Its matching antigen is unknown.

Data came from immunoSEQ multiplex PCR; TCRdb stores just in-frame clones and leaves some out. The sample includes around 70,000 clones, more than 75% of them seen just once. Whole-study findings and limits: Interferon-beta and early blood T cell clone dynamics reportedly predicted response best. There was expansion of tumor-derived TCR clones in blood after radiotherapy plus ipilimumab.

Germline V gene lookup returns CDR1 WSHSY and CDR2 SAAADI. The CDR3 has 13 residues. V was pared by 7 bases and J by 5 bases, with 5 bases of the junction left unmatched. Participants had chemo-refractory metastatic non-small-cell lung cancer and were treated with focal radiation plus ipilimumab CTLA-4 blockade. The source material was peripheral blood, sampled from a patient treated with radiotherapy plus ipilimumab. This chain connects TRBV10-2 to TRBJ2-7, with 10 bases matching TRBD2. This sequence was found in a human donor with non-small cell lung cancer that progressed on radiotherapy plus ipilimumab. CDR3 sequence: CASTPSGSDEQYF. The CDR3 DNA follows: TGCGCCAGCACACCTAGCGGGAGCGACGAGCAGTACTTC.